The 24 T cell receptor beta chains below all came from one sample that was sequenced in a study of neurological immune-mediated disorders. The time point denotes: longitudinal time-point 2. TCRdb re-called the 5' RACE reads with MiXCR, one entry per CDR3 protein. Among about 80,000 distinct CDR3 sequences listed, about 5% were seen once. Sequenced material: PBMCs. The receptor source for this set is a woman in her fifties or sixties with multiple sclerosis.

The table lists this clonotype with many counts. CDR3 region: CASSEGQVQGLFF. Here the CDR3 DNA reads TGTGCCAGCAGTGAAGGACAGGTTCAAGGACTGTTTTTT. This sequence joins TRBV25-1 and TRBJ1-4; 7 bases agree with TRBD1. CDR3 length: 13 residues. The V gene's germline CDR1 is MGHDK and CDR2 SYGVNS. The junction had 7 bases not matched to a gene; V was cut back by 2 bases and J by 13 bases.

In this sample, this clonotype turned up many times. V is TRBV15 and J is TRBJ2-5; D gene uncertain. This CDR3 region has 12 residues. The V end lost 5 bases, the J end lost 5 bases, and 9 bases lay between the germline ends. Germline CDR1 LNHNV, CDR2 YYDKDF (reference sequence). The CDR3 DNA follows: TGTGCCACCAGCGAGGTGAGGGAGACCCAGTACTTC. Its protein is CATSEVRETQYF. Combining the CDR3 with reference TRBV15 and TRBJ2-5 gives the whole variable domain DAMVIQNPRYQVTQFGKPVTLSCSQTLNHNVMYWYQQKSSQAPKLLFHYYDKDFNNEADTPDNFQSRRPNTSFCFLDIRSPGLGDTAMYLCATSEVRETQYFGPGTRLLVL.

This clonotype was seen once. With a much larger clone just one base away, this may be a read error. The chain couples TRBV3-1 to TRBJ1-4, with unresolved D. CDR3 length: 15 amino acids. CDR1 LGHDT and CDR2 YNNKEL come from the germline V gene (reference sequence). V was shortened by 0 bases and J by 8 bases, with 13 bases between the two germline ends. This CDR3 is CASSQDVWLEEKLFF. CDR3 sequence (DNA): TGTGCCAGCAGCCAAGATGTATGGCTGGAGGAAAAACTGTTTTTT. Based on the CDR3 plus reference TRBV3-1 and TRBJ1-4, the full variable domain is DTAVSQTPKYLVTQMGNDKSIKCEQNLGHDTMYWYKQDSKKFLKIMFSYNNKELIINETVPNRFSPKSPDKAHLNLHINSLELGDSAVYFCASSQDVWLEEKLFFGSGTQLSVL.

V and J are TRBV6-6 and TRBJ1-2; D remains unclear. Deletions cut 5 bases from V and 4 bases from J, with 17 bases between. CDR3 length equals 15 residues. The germline gives CDR1 MNHNY, CDR2 SVGAGI (reference sequence). The CDR3 DNA sequence: TGTGCCAGCAGTCCTCTCCTTGACGGCAGCTATGGCTACACCTTC. Amino acid sequence: CASSPLLDGSYGYTF.

This clonotype was detected many times. The J gene is TRBJ1-4, the V gene TRBV12-3 or TRBV12-4, with TRBD1 identical over 8 bases. CDR3 length equals 14 residues. The ends lost 6 bases at V and 8 bases at J; junction bases unmatched: 8. This CDR3 is CASSQRTGREKLFF. In DNA form, the CDR3 reads TGTGCCAGCAGCCAAAGGACAGGGAGGGAAAAACTGTTTTTT.

This clonotype was observed at least ten times. One end of the junction varies from germline; a read error may be responsible. This chain links TRBV7-7 with TRBJ2-5, with D possibly being TRBD2 (6 bases). Germline CDR1 is SSHAT and CDR2 is FNYEAQ (reference sequence). CDR3 length equals 15 residues. CDR3 residues: CASSFSTGGQETQYF. As DNA, the CDR3 is TGTGCTAGCAGCTTTTCGACTGGAGGGCAAGAGACCCAGTACTTC.

This clonotype was picked up many times. The chain joins TRBV5-1 to TRBJ1-3; D may be TRBD1 (5 bases). Germline assignment: CDR1 SGHRS and CDR2 YFSETQ. The CDR3 length is 16 residues. V was trimmed by 3 bases and J by 6 bases, leaving 19 bases between them. The DNA for the CDR3 is TGCGCCAGCAGCTCCCGGTCCGGGGCATCTTCAAACACCATATATTTT. Encoded protein: CASSSRSGASSNTIYF.

This clonotype came up a few times. The V call is TRBV5-1, the J call TRBJ1-1; D may be TRBD1 (5 bases). The CDR3 is made up of 16 amino acids. Per the germline V gene, CDR1 is SGHRS and CDR2 is YFSETQ. V was cut by 4 bases and J by 3 bases, with 19 bases left in between. The CDR3: CASSGPRAREDTEAFF. The CDR3 nucleotides read TGCGCCAGCAGCGGGCCTCGGGCCAGGGAGGACACTGAAGCTTTCTTT.

This clonotype was picked up many times. The chain combines TRBV9 with TRBJ2-1, with TRBD2 matching 9 bases. CDR1 and CDR2 (germline): SGDLS, YYNGEE. The V segment lost 1 base and the J segment 5 bases; nucleotides outside the gene matches: 4. The CDR3 runs to 15 residues. The CDR3 sequence is CASSVQTSGDNEQFF. Written as DNA, the CDR3 is TGTGCCAGCAGCGTACAGACTAGCGGAGACAATGAGCAGTTCTTC.

This clonotype was detected ten times or more. The chain links TRBV7-9 to TRBJ1-6; 8 nucleotides agree with TRBD1. The CDR3 totals 17 residues. Germline CDR1 is SEHNR and CDR2 is FQNEAQ (reference sequence). The V and J ends lost 5 bases and 7 bases, in that order; junction bases with no gene match: 13. Here the CDR3 reads CASSPGSGGDSNSPLHF. Here the CDR3 DNA reads TGTGCCAGCAGCCCTGGGTCAGGGGGCGATTCAAATTCACCCCTCCACTTT.

This clonotype was found many times. The chain uses TRBV12-3 or TRBV12-4 and TRBJ2-1, with D possibly TRBD1 on 6 matching bases. The germline V and J ends were trimmed by 5 bases and 5 bases, with 16 bases remaining between them. The CDR3 is 15 residues long. The CDR3 DNA reads as TGTGCCAGCAGTCTTAACAGGGTCCCCCACAATGAGCAGTTCTTC. Its protein product is CASSLNRVPHNEQFF.

About this clonotype itself: A read error is possible here, since a much larger clone lies one base away. Since the CDR3 does not end with the conserved phenylalanine or tryptophan, this likely comes from a read error. The chain is built from TRBV20-1 and TRBJ2-1; the D gene is possibly TRBD2 (6 bases). Germline V gene lookup returns CDR1 DFQATT and CDR2 SNEGSKA (reference sequence). With 6 bases removed from V and 1 base from J, the gap between germline ends came to 13 bases. The CDR3 sequence is 14 residues long. This chain's CDR3 is CSARRVDSYNEQFV. The CDR3 DNA reads TGCAGTGCGAGGAGGGTGGATTCCTACAATGAGCAGTTCGTC.

This clonotype was found many times. The rearrangement links TRBV20-1 to TRBJ1-1; 7 bases are shared with TRBD1. The CDR3 is 11 amino acids. The ends lost 6 bases at V and 7 bases at J; junction bases unmatched: 5. CDR1 is DFQATT and CDR2 is SNEGSKA in the germline V gene (reference sequence). This CDR3 reads CSARQGFEAFF. CDR3 nucleotides: TGCAGTGCAAGACAGGGATTTGAAGCTTTCTTT.

This clonotype was counted many times. V usage is TRBV20-1 and J usage is TRBJ2-3; 12 bases are a match to TRBD2. This CDR3 is 16 amino acids long. CDR1 is DFQATT, CDR2 SNEGSKA, per germline (reference sequence). The junction had 9 bases not matched to a gene; V was cut back by 8 bases and J by 0 bases. The CDR3 reads CSPSSSGGASTDTQYF. DNA of the CDR3: TGCAGTCCATCCTCTAGCGGGGGGGCTAGCACAGATACGCAGTATTTT.

This clonotype was counted at least ten times. V and J are TRBV5-1 and TRBJ2-3; perhaps D is TRBD1 or TRBD2 (5 bases each). Looked up from germline, CDR1 is SGHRS and CDR2 is YFSETQ. Trimming cost V 0 bases and J 0 bases, with 5 bases left between them. The CDR3 spans 14 residues. CDR3 DNA: TGCGCCAGCAGCTTGGGGGACAGCACAGATACGCAGTATTTT. Residues: CASSLGDSTDTQYF.

This clonotype showed up many times. The CDR3 protein is CASSLDGRPSEEQYF. Written as DNA, the CDR3 is TGCGCCAGCAGCTTGGATGGCAGGCCCTCGGAGGAGCAGTACTTC. The chain links TRBV5-1 to TRBJ2-7; no definite D call. Per germline, CDR1 SGHRS and CDR2 YFSETQ. The CDR3 loop spans 15 amino acids. Trimming stripped 0 bases from V and 7 bases from J, with 17 bases between.

The V and J genes are TRBV2 and TRBJ2-2; 8 bases are shared with TRBD1. The length of the CDR3 is 14 residues. V lost 4 bases to trimming and J lost 4 bases; unmatched junction nucleotides: 2. From germline, CDR1 is SNHLY and CDR2 FYNNEI. The CDR3 DNA reads TGTGCCAGCAGTGCGGACAGGGCCACCGGGGAGCTGTTTTTT. Encoded protein: CASSADRATGELFF. Full variable domain (outside the CDR3, taken from reference TRBV2 and TRBJ2-2): EPEVTQTPSHQVTQMGQEVILRCVPISNHLYFYWYRQILGQKVEFLVSFYNNEISEKSEIFDDQFSVERPDGSNFTLKIRSTKLEDSAMYFCASSADRATGELFFGEGSRLTVL.

This clonotype occurred many times. The chain joins TRBV20-1 to TRBJ1-1, with D possibly matching TRBD1 (6 bases). This CDR3 has 14 amino acids. Germline V gene data show CDR1 as DFQATT and CDR2 as SNEGSKA (reference sequence). The ends were cut back, 6 bases at V and 4 bases at J, with 18 bases in the middle. The CDR3 nucleotides are TGCAGTGCCGCACCCAGGGGCGGGGGCACTGAAGCTTTCTTT. Translated: CSAAPRGGGTEAFF.

This clonotype has only a few counts. The chain carries TRBV18 and TRBJ2-5, with a possible D match to TRBD1 (5 bases). Germline V gene lookup returns CDR1 KGHSH and CDR2 LQKENI. Trimming stripped 3 bases from V and 4 bases from J, with 15 bases between. CDR3 length: 15 residues. The CDR3 DNA follows: TGTGCCAGCTCACCGGTCTGGGGCTCAGGAGAGACCCAGTACTTC. Protein: CASSPVWGSGETQYF.

This clonotype was seen ten or more times. The rearrangement joins TRBV11-2 to TRBJ1-3; possible D gene TRBD1, 6 bases. Per the germline V gene, CDR1 is SGHAT and CDR2 is FQNNGV. The CDR3 runs to 14 residues. V lost 4 bases, J lost 4 bases, and 11 bases lay in between. Here the CDR3 reads CASSSIQGGNTIYF. The CDR3 DNA reads TGTGCCAGCAGCTCGATACAGGGCGGAAACACCATATATTTT.

This clonotype appeared many times. The chain carries TRBV12-3 or TRBV12-4 and TRBJ2-7, with D maybe TRBD1 (6 bases). V gave up 3 bases and J gave up 5 bases, with 8 bases separating them. The CDR3 sequence is 12 residues long. Here the CDR3 reads CASSFYRDEQYF. The DNA of the CDR3 is TGTGCCAGCAGTTTTTACAGGGACGAGCAGTACTTC.

This clonotype has ten or more counts. The CDR3 sequence: CASSEVAGPAGQYF. The CDR3 region has the DNA TGTGCCAGCAGTGAAGTTGCAGGCCCCGCCGGGCAGTACTTC. The chain joins TRBV6-1 to TRBJ2-7; D is unresolved. This CDR3 spans 14 amino acids. Between the trimmed V and J ends, which lost 1 base and 9 bases, there was a span of 16 bases. CDR1 MNHNS and CDR2 SASEGT come from the germline V gene.

The sample holds many counts of this clonotype. The V gene is TRBV5-1, the J gene TRBJ2-2, with TRBD1 matching 7 bases. Germline trimming cut 0 bases from V and 1 base from J; bases unmatched to any gene: 0. The CDR3 is 15 residues long. CDR1 is SGHRS and CDR2 is YFSETQ in the germline V gene. The CDR3 here is CASSLGDRNTGELFF. CDR3 coding DNA: TGCGCCAGCAGCTTGGGGGACAGGAACACCGGGGAGCTGTTTTTT.

The sample holds many counts of this clonotype. This chain joins TRBV20-1 and TRBJ2-1; 8 nucleotides align to TRBD1. The CDR3 totals 14 residues. V shed 5 bases and J 9 bases; nucleotides not matched to a gene: 12. Germline V gene sequence: CDR1 DFQATT, CDR2 SNEGSKA (reference sequence). The CDR3: CSAGRQGSRSEQFF. Here the CDR3 DNA reads TGCAGTGCTGGACGACAGGGGAGTCGGAGTGAGCAGTTCTTC.